Listed below are T cell receptor beta chains from one sample, sequenced in a study of blood T cell repertoires in COVID-19. The table came from immunoSEQ multiplex PCR; TCRdb's copy has only in-frame clones and leaves some out. The table records 45,000 to 70,000 clones, just under 90% of them present only once. Material for sequencing was peripheral blood. The receptor source for this set is a woman aged 55-75 years with COVID-19, enrolled during active disease. CDR3s include the opening cysteine and the closing phenylalanine or tryptophan. D genes are given only for firm matches. Size tells how often a clone was seen (once, few, many) or the class of an expanded clone, and some rows leave it out.

clone_size j_call v_call d_call cdr3_aa cdr3_nt
. TRBJ1-1 TRBV29-1 . CSVEVLMNTEAFF TGCAGCGTTGAAGTACTAATGAACACTGAAGCTTTCTTT
. TRBJ1-4 TRBV20-1 TRBD1 CSASPGTGVEKLFF TGCAGTGCTAGTCCTGGGACAGGGGTTGAAAAACTGTTTTTT
. TRBJ2-1 TRBV12-5 . CASGLFPGASSYNEQFF TGTGCTAGTGGTTTGTTCCCAGGGGCGAGCTCCTACAATGAGCAGTTCTTC
. TRBJ2-1 TRBV7-3 TRBD2 CASSLSPSRGENEQFF TGTGCCAGCAGCTTAAGTCCATCCCGGGGGGAGAATGAGCAGTTCTTC
few TRBJ1-2 TRBV28 . CASSSQGFSNYGYTF TGTGCCAGCAGTTCCCAGGGGTTTTCTAACTATGGCTACACCTTC
. TRBJ2-2 TRBV9 TRBD2 CASSVGASGGTGELFF TGTGCCAGCAGCGTAGGAGCTAGCGGAGGCACCGGGGAGCTGTTTTTT
. TRBJ2-1 TRBV5-6 . CASSLPQGGEFF TGTGCCAGCAGCTTGCCCCAGGGTGGTGAGTTCTTC
. TRBJ2-1 TRBV9 . CASIILRLAELYNEQFF TGTGCCAGCATCATCCTCCGGTTAGCGGAATTATACAATGAGCAGTTCTTC
. TRBJ1-6 TRBV6-1 TRBD1 CASSEGQGASSPLHF TGTGCCAGCAGTGAAGGACAGGGGGCAAGTTCACCCCTCCACTTT
. TRBJ2-4 TRBV10-3 TRBD2 CAISELAGRGGNIQYF TGTGCCATCAGTGAGCTGGCGGGACGGGGGGGAAACATTCAGTACTTC
. TRBJ1-5 TRBV19 . CASSIRERGDWNQPQHF TGTGCCAGTAGTATCCGAGAGCGGGGAGATTGGAATCAGCCCCAGCATTTT
. TRBJ1-6 TRBV19 . CASSYSKNSPLHF TGTGCCAGTAGTTACAGCAAGAATTCACCCCTCCACTTT
. TRBJ1-4 TRBV20-1 . CSAIDSTNEKLFF TGCAGTGCTATTGACAGTACTAATGAAAAACTGTTTTTT
. TRBJ1-2 TRBV7-8 TRBD1 CASRRDSNYGYTF TGTGCCAGCCGCCGGGACAGTAACTATGGCTACACCTTC
once TRBJ2-7 TRBV19 TRBD2 CASSRTSGFYEQYF TGTGCCAGTAGTCGGACTAGCGGATTCTACGAGCAGTACTTC
. TRBJ2-7 TRBV7-2 TRBD1 CASSWTGLSYEQYF TGTGCCAGCAGCTGGACAGGGCTAAGCTACGAGCAGTACTTC
. TRBJ2-5 TRBV7-6 TRBD2 CASSLASGSPSGETQYF TGTGCCAGCAGCTTAGCCAGCGGGAGCCCGTCGGGAGAGACCCAGTACTTC
. TRBJ2-3 TRBV5-4 TRBD1 CASSVSTGGLTDTQYF TGTGCCAGCAGCGTTTCGACAGGGGGCTTGACAGATACGCAGTATTTT
. TRBJ2-2 TRBV19 . CASSKGEGFTGELFF TGTGCCAGTAGTAAGGGGGAGGGCTTCACCGGGGAGCTGTTTTTT
. TRBJ1-6 TRBV5-6 TRBD1 CASSFPGQLNSPLHF TGTGCCAGCAGCTTCCCGGGACAGCTCAATTCACCCCTCCACTTT
. TRBJ2-2 TRBV2 . CASRPSTGNTGELFF TGTGCCAGCAGGCCGTCGACAGGGAACACCGGGGAGCTGTTTTTT
. TRBJ2-3 TRBV3-1/TRBV3-2 . CASSQVRGADTQYF TGTGCCAGCAGCCAAGTCAGGGGAGCAGATACGCAGTATTTT
few TRBJ2-3 TRBV6-6 . CASIPSGGDTQYF TGTGCCAGCATTCCCTCGGGTGGAGATACGCAGTATTTT
. TRBJ1-5 TRBV27 TRBD1 CASSLRGTAYSNQPQHF TGTGCCAGCAGTCTACGCGGGACAGCGTATAGCAATCAGCCCCAGCATTTT
. TRBJ1-5 TRBV28 TRBD1 CASSRDIPQGAIRQPQHF TGTGCCAGCAGCCGAGACATTCCACAGGGGGCCATTCGTCAGCCCCAGCATTTT
. TRBJ2-7 TRBV28 TRBD2 CASARGGPYEQYF TGTGCCAGCGCGCGGGGGGGACCCTACGAGCAGTACTTC
. TRBJ2-3 TRBV5-8 . CASSLGRRRRTDTQYF TGTGCCAGCAGCTTGGGAAGGCGGAGGAGGACAGATACGCAGTATTTT
. TRBJ1-3 TRBV5-1 . CASSLGRESGNTIYF TGCGCCAGCAGCTTAGGACGGGAATCTGGAAACACCATATATTTT
few TRBJ1-6 TRBV5-3 TRBD1 CARSFRTGRSYNSPLHF TGTGCCAGAAGCTTTAGGACAGGGAGGTCATATAATTCACCCCTCCACTTT
. TRBJ1-4 TRBV5-6 . CASRPRGSTNEKLFF TGTGCCAGCAGGCCCAGAGGTTCAACTAATGAAAAACTGTTTTTT
. TRBJ1-2 TRBV7-2 TRBD1 CASSPQGTANYGYTF TGTGCCAGCAGCCCACAGGGGACAGCAAACTATGGCTACACCTTC
once TRBJ1-4 TRBV15 TRBD1 CATSSGRGTGAHNEKLFF TGTGCCACCAGCTCAGGTCGGGGGACAGGGGCCCACAATGAAAAACTGTTTTTT
. TRBJ2-3 TRBV10-3 TRBD1 CAISESRTGRTDTQYF TGTGCCATCAGTGAGTCGCGGACAGGACGCACAGATACGCAGTATTTT
. TRBJ2-7 TRBV24-1 . CATSGNGQLSYEQYF TGTGCCACCAGTGGCAATGGACAGCTTAGCTACGAGCAGTACTTC
. TRBJ1-1 TRBV6-6 . CASTHRENTEAFF TGTGCCAGCACCCACCGGGAGAACACTGAAGCTTTCTTT
few TRBJ2-5 TRBV3-1/TRBV3-2 . CASSQEVAVLRDVETQYF TGTGCCAGCAGCCAAGAGGTAGCGGTTCTCCGGGATGTGGAGACCCAGTACTTC
. TRBJ2-7 TRBV6-6 TRBD2 CATGLALEQYF TGTGCCACCGGACTAGCTCTCGAGCAGTACTTC
. TRBJ2-5 TRBV10-3 . CAISGSGGRETQYF TGTGCCATCAGTGGATCGGGGGGCCGAGAGACCCAGTACTTC
once TRBJ2-7 TRBV13 . CASSSTVLGATGEQYF TGTGCCAGCAGCTCGACCGTTCTGGGGGCGACAGGCGAGCAGTACTTC
once TRBJ1-6 TRBV5-8 . CASSPRVSLNSPLHF TGTGCCAGCAGCCCCCGGGTCAGCCTCAATTCACCCCTCCACTTT
. TRBJ1-2 TRBV28 . CASSLRGINGYTF TGTGCCAGCAGTTTAAGGGGGATCAATGGCTACACCTTC
once TRBJ1-4 TRBV13 . CASSLRLPGEKLFF TGTGCCAGCAGCCTCAGGCTTCCGGGAGAAAAACTGTTTTTT
. TRBJ2-3 TRBV2 . CASSREDTQYF TGTGCCAGCAGTCGGGAAGATACGCAGTATTTT
. TRBJ1-3 TRBV6-6 . CASSYSTQGGGNTIYF TGTGCCAGCAGTTACTCGACACAGGGTGGAGGAAACACCATATATTTT
. TRBJ1-2 TRBV5-1 . CASSLGWAGGEYGYTF TGCGCCAGCAGCTTGGGGTGGGCAGGAGGGGAATATGGCTACACCTTC
. TRBJ2-1 TRBV13 TRBD2 CASSIYSSGRRYNEQFF TGTGCCAGCAGCATATACTCTAGCGGGAGAAGATACAATGAGCAGTTCTTC